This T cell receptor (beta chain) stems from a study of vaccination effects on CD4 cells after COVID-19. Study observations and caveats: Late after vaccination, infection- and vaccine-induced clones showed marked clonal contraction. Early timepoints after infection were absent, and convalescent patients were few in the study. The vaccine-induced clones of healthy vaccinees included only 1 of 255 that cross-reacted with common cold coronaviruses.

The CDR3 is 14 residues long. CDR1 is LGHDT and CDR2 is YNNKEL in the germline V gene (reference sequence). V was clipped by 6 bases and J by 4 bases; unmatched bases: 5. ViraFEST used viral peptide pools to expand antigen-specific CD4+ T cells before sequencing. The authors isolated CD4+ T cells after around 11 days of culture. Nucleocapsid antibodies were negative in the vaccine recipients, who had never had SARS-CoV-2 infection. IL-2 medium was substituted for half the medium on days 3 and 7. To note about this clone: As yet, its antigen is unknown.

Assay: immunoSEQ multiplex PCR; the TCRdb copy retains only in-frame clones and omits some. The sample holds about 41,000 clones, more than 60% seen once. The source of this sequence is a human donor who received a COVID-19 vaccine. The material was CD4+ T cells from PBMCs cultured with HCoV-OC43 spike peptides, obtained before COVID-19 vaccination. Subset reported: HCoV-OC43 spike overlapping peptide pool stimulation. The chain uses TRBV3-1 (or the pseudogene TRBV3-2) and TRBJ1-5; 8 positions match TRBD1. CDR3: CASSSGQANQPQHF. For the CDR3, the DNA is TGTGCCAGCAGTTCGGGACAGGCTAATCAGCCCCAGCATTTT.